This T cell receptor beta chain is drawn from a study of PD-1 blockade in classical Hodgkin lymphoma. Whole-study results and caveats: Why the repertoires differ is still unclear, perhaps disease activity or prior therapy.

To note about this clone: Its antigen is not identified.

The assay was immunoSEQ multiplex PCR, and TCRdb's table has in-frame clones only and misses some. Counted here are 40,000 or so clones, 60% to 85% occurring once; the ten biggest clones make up around 9.9%. All trial patients relapsed after autologous stem cell transplantation. This clonotype originated in a human donor with classical Hodgkin lymphoma. This sample comprised peripheral blood mononuclear cells (PBMCs), obtained at baseline.

CDR3 residues: CASSLRRNTFTDTQYF. The DNA of the CDR3 is TGTGCCAGCAGCTTGCGTCGTAACACCTTCACAGATACGCAGTATTTT. J is TRBJ2-3 and V is TRBV5-4, with D uncertain. This CDR3 region has 16 residues. Germline CDR1 is SGHNT and CDR2 is YYREEE (reference sequence). Trimming stripped 1 base from V and 2 bases from J, with 14 bases between.